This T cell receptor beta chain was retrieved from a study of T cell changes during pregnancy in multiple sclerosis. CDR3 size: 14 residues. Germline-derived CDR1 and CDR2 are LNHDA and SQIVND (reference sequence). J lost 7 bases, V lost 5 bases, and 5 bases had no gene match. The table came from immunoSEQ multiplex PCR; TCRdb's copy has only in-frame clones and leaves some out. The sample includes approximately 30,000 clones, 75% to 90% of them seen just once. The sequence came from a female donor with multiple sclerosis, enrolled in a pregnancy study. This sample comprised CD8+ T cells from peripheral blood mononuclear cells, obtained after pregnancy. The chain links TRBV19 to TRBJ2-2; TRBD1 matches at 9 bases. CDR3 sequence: CASSSGTGIGELFF. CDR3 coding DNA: TGTGCCAGTAGTTCCGGGACAGGGATCGGGGAGCTGTTTTTT. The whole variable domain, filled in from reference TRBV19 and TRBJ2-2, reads DGGITQSPKYLFRKEGQNVTLSCEQNLNHDAMYWYRQDPGQGLRLIYYSQIVNDFQKGDIAEGYSVSREKKESFPLTVTSAQKNPTAFYLCASSSGTGIGELFFGEGSRLTVL.